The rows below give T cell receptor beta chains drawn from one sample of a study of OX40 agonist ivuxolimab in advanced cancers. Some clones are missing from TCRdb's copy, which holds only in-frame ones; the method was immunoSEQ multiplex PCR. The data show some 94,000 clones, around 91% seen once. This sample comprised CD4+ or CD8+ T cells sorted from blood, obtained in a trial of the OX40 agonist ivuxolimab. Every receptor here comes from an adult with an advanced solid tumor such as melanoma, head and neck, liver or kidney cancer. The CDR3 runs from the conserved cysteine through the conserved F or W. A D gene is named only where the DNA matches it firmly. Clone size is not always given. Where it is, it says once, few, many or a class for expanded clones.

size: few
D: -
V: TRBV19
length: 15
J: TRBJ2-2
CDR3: CASSIAGSNTGELFF
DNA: TGTGCCAGTAGTATTGCCGGATCCAACACCGGGGAGCTGTTTTTT

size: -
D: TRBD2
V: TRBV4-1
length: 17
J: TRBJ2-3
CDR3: CASSQARLAESTDTQYF
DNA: TGCGCCAGCAGCCAGGCCCGACTAGCGGAAAGCACAGATACGCAGTATTTT

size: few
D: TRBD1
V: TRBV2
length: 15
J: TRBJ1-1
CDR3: CASRSLTGGDTEAFF
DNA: TGTGCCAGCAGATCCCTGACAGGGGGGGACACTGAAGCTTTCTTT

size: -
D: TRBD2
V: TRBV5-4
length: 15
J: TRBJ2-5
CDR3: CASSLRLAEQETQYF
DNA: TGTGCCAGCAGCTTGAGGCTAGCGGAGCAAGAGACCCAGTACTTC

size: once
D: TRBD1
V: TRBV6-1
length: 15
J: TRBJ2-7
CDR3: CASNLGPQGAYEQYF
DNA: TGTGCCAGCAACCTCGGCCCGCAGGGGGCCTACGAGCAGTACTTC

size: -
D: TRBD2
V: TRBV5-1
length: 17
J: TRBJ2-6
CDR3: CASSLLAGGAGANVLTF
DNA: TGCGCCAGCAGCTTACTAGCGGGAGGGGCAGGGGCCAACGTCCTGACTTTC

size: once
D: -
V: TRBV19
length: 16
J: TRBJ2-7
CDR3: CASSMDLMTASYEQYF
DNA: TGTGCCAGTAGTATGGACCTGATGACAGCCTCCTACGAGCAGTACTTC

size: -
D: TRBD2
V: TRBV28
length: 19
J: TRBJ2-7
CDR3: CASSLYSGVLAGDAYEQYF
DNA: TGTGCCAGCAGTCTCTATTCGGGGGTGCTAGCGGGAGACGCCTACGAGCAGTACTTC

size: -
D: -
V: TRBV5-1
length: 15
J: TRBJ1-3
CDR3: CASSLFQGAGNTIYF
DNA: TGCGCCAGCAGCTTGTTCCAGGGAGCTGGAAACACCATATATTTT

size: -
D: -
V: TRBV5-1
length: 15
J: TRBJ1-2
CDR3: CASSLVYGGGYGYTF
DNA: TGCGCCAGCAGCTTGGTTTATGGTGGTGGCTATGGCTACACCTTC

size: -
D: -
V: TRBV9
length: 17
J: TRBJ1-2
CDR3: CASSSSPLRGRGYGYTF
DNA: TGTGCCAGCAGCTCGAGCCCCCTCAGGGGAAGGGGCTATGGCTACACCTTC

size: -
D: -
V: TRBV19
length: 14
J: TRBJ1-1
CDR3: CASSIDSRGTEAFF
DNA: TGTGCCAGTAGTATCGACAGTCGGGGCACTGAAGCTTTCTTT

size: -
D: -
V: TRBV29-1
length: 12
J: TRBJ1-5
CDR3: CSVAGGNQPQHF
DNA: TGCAGCGTTGCTGGCGGCAATCAGCCCCAGCATTTT

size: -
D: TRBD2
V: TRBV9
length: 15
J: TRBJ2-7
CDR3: CASSRGLAGDYEQYF
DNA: TGTGCCAGCAGCAGGGGACTAGCGGGAGACTACGAGCAGTACTTC

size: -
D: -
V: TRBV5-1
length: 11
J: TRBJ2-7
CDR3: CASRSSYEQYF
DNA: TGCGCCAGCAGGAGCTCCTACGAGCAGTACTTC

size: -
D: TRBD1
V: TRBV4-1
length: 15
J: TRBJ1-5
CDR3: CASSQVDRDNQPQHF
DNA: TGCGCCAGCAGCCAAGTGGACAGGGACAATCAGCCCCAGCATTTT

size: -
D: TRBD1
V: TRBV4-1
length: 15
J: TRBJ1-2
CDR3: CASSQVKGAVYGYTF
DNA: TGCGCCAGCAGCCAAGTTAAGGGGGCGGTCTATGGCTACACCTTC

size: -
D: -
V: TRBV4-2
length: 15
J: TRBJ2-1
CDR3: CASSQALNSYNEQFF
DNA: TGTGCCAGCAGCCAAGCACTGAACTCCTACAATGAGCAGTTCTTC

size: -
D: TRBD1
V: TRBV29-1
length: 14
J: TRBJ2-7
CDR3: CSVDLPGQGGRKYF
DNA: TGCAGCGTTGATCTACCGGGACAGGGAGGGAGGAAGTACTTC

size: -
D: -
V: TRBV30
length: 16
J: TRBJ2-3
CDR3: CAWSVSGGILIDTQYF
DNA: TGTGCCTGGAGTGTATCTGGCGGGATATTGATAGATACGCAATATTTT

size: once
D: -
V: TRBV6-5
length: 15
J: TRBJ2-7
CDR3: CASSYRSGARNEQYF
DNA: TGTGCCAGCAGTTACCGGTCGGGAGCTAGGAACGAGCAGTACTTC

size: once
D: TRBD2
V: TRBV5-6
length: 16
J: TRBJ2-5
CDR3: CASSFLREEIGETQYF
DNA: TGTGCCAGCAGCTTTCTCCGGGAGGAGATCGGAGAGACCCAGTACTTC

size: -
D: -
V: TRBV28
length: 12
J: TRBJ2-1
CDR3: CASRQSGRKQFF
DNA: TGTGCCAGCAGACAATCCGGGAGAAAGCAGTTCTTC

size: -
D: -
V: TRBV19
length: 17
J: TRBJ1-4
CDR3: CASSNRRGISTNEKLFF
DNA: TGTGCCAGTAGTAATCGGAGGGGCATCTCAACTAATGAAAAACTGTTTTTT

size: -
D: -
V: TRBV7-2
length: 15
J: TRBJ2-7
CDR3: CASSLDSYRPYEQYF
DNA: TGTGCCAGCAGCTTAGACTCCTACCGGCCCTACGAGCAGTACTTC

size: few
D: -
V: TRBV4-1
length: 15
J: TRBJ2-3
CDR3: CASSPQAGLTDTQYF
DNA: TGCGCCAGCAGCCCACAGGCAGGACTCACAGATACGCAGTATTTT

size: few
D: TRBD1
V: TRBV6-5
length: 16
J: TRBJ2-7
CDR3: CASSSGGTGTSYEQYF
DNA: TGTGCCAGCAGTTCTGGGGGGACAGGGACCTCCTACGAGCAGTACTTC

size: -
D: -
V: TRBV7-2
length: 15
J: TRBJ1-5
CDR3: CASSRDTTPGQPQHF
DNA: TGTGCCAGCAGCCGGGACACAACCCCGGGGCAGCCCCAGCATTTT

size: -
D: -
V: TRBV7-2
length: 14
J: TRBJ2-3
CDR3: CASSPRDLTDTQYF
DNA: TGTGCCAGCAGCCCCAGGGACCTCACAGATACGCAGTATTTT

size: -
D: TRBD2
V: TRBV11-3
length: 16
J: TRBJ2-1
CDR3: CASSQTSGRAWDEQFF
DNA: TGTGCCAGCAGCCAGACTAGCGGGAGGGCCTGGGATGAGCAGTTCTTC

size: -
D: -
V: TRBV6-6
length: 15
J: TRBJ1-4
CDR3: CASSRQGWEDEKLFF
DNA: TGTGCCAGCAGTCGTCAGGGGTGGGAGGATGAAAAACTGTTTTTT

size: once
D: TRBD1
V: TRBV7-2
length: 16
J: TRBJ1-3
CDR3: CASSLTGGESGNTIYF
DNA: TGTGCCAGCAGCTTGACAGGGGGCGAGTCCGGCAACACCATATATTTT

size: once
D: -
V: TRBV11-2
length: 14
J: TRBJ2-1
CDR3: CASHPGDTGNEQFF
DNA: TGTGCCAGCCACCCCGGGGACACGGGCAATGAGCAGTTCTTC

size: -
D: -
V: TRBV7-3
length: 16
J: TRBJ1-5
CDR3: CASSSVGGPSNQPQHF
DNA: TGTGCCAGCAGCTCGGTGGGGGGGCCATCCAATCAGCCCCAGCATTTT

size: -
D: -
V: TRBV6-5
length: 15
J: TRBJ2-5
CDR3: CASSRDISRGETQYF
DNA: TGTGCCAGCAGTAGGGACATTTCGAGGGGAGAGACCCAGTACTTC

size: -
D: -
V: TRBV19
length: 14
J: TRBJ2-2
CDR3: CASKGRTNTGELFF
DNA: TGTGCCAGTAAGGGACGGACGAACACCGGGGAGCTGTTTTTT